The TCR beta chain under discussion was sequenced for a study of blood T cell repertoires in COVID-19. On the study more broadly: From T cells, B-cell-depleted T cells, or PBMCs came the material, which was cDNA or gDNA.

The CDR3 runs to 16 residues. The germline V gene encodes CDR1 LNHDA and CDR2 SQIVND (reference sequence). Trimming pared 2 bases from V and 2 bases from J, leaving 13 bases between. Assay used: immunoSEQ multiplex PCR; TCRdb lists only in-frame clones, some missing. The sample includes under 65,000 clones, about 81% of them seen just once. The J gene is TRBJ1-5, the V gene TRBV19; maybe TRBD1 (6 bases). The sequence was collected from a man in his fifties or sixties with COVID-19, enrolled during active disease. The sample consisted of peripheral blood. The CDR3, as DNA: TGTGCCAGTAGTATATGGCAGGGGCCGGGCAATCAGCCCCAGCATTTT. Encoded protein: CASSIWQGPGNQPQHF.